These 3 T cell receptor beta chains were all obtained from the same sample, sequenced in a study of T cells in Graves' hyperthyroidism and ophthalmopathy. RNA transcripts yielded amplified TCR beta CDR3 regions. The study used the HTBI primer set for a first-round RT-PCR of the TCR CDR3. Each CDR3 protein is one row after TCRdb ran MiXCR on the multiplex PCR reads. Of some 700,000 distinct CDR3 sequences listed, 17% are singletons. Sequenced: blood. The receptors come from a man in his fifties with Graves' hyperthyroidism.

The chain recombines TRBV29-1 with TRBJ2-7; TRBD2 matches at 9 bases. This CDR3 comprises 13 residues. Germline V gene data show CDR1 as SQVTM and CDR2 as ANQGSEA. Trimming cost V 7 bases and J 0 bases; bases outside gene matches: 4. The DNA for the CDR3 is TGCAGCGCCGCTAGCGGGACCTCCTACGAGCAGTACTTC. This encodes CSAASGTSYEQYF.

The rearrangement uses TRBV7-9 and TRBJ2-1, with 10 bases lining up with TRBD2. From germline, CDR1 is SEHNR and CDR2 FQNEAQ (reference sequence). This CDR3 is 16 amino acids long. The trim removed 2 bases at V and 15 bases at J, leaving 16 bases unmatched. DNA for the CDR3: TGTGCCAGCAGCTTAATCCCAGGGGCTAGCGGGAGTGTACCGTTCTTC. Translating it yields CASSLIPGASGSVPFF.

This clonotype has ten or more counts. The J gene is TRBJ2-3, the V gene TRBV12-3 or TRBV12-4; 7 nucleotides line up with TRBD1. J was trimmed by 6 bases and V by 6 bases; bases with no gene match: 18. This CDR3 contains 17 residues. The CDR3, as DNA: TGTGCCAGCAGAAAAACACCAGGGGGAGACGGGAAGGATACGCAGTATTTT. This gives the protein CASRKTPGGDGKDTQYF.